The entry below describes one T cell receptor (beta chain). It has no known antigen specificity. No clone much larger than this one lies a single base away; base qualities are absent. These data originate in a study of CD8 T cells in Susac syndrome (dated by TCRdb to 2018 to 2020). At the level of the whole study: Whether CD8+ T cell activation and differentiation in Susac syndrome was antigen driven was tested using repertoire sequencing. CD8+ T cell repertoire clonality was compared between fewer than 13 healthy donors, approximately 14 Susac syndrome patients and roughly 15 multiple sclerosis patients.

Peripheral blood CD8+ and CD4+ T cells from healthy donors, Susac syndrome patients and multiple sclerosis patients were profiled by high-throughput TCR beta sequencing. The multiple sclerosis controls were treatment-naive patients whose relapsing-remitting disease, either stable or active, fulfilled the revised McDonald criteria. Bulk CD8+ and CD4+ T cells were purified by magnetic negative isolation, whereas CD8+ TEMRA cells were enriched by FACS. Blood was collected in EDTA tubes and processed within 24 hours, with PBMCs isolated through density gradient centrifugation. PBMCs intended for TCR sequencing were frozen in liquid nitrogen and were later thawed in a 37 degrees C water bath. A purity of at least 90% was achieved for sorted or isolated CD4+, CD8+ and CD8+ TEMRA cells. RNA was extracted using the RNeasy kit, and about 0.45 to 1 microgram was reverse transcribed with random hexamers. The immunoSEQ multiplex PCR assay, which covers 54 Vbeta and 13 Jbeta segments, was used to amplify TCR beta CDR3 regions. PCR amplification bias was corrected by using a synthetic template baseline for primer optimization and computational correction. In the authors' own workflow: Only productive sequences were kept, with reads annotated to V, D and J genes according to IMGT and analyzed in immunoSEQ Analyzer. Clonality was calculated as one minus the Shannon entropy normalized by log2 of the number of productive unique sequences. For each patient and control, public and private clones were evaluated within the 100 most prevalent clones. Susac-specific clones were defined as absent from healthy and MS cohorts, 800 to 1,200 published viral clones and other ImmuneACCESS disease sequences. Starting from the raw public reads, TCRdb applied fastp trimming at Q25, assembled clones with MiXCR and retained in-frame beta chains. Each CDR3 protein gets just one entry, which takes the most common genes and DNA from the rows behind it. The V and J calls were not made by the authors but by TCRdb's processing. Within this sample are approximately 280,000 distinct CDR3 sequences, with more than 75% of them counted one time only. About 0.11% of the sample comes from the top ten.

Broad study findings and their caveats: The study acknowledged that relatively few individuals were included in the TCR sequencing and HLA analysis.

The germline V gene encodes CDR1 KGHDR and CDR2 SFDVKD. The CDR3 runs 19 residues from the cysteine to the phenylalanine. This entry keeps only the CDR3 DNA: 57 bases, framed from base 1. The V end gives up 4 bases and the J end 5 bases, leaving 15 bases in the junction not matched to a gene. The receptor chain draws on TRBV24-1 and TRBJ2-2; TRBD1 agrees with 10 junctional bases. This sequence originates from a human donor with multiple sclerosis. Sequencing input: CD8+ T cells from PBMCs. CDR3 sequence: CATSEGSHDRGRFTGELFF. The DNA is TGTGCCACCAGTGAAGGTTCCCATGACAGGGGGCGATTTACCGGGGAGCTGTTTTTT.